Listed here are 9 T cell receptor beta chains from one sample, sequenced in a study of glioma-infiltrating T cells after dendritic cell vaccination. The time point: after dendritic cell vaccination, including at tumor progression/relapse. Assay: immunoSEQ multiplex PCR; the TCRdb copy retains only in-frame clones and omits some. The sample carries more than 45,000 clones, about 80% recorded once. The sequenced sample was blood, obtained after dendritic cell vaccination. Every receptor here comes from a human donor with glioblastoma.

V and J are TRBV15 and TRBJ2-2; 7 bases agree with TRBD1. Germline V lookup: CDR1 LNHNV, CDR2 YYDKDF (reference sequence). This CDR3 has 14 residues. With V trimmed by 7 bases and J by 2 bases, 4 bases remained unmatched. The CDR3 loop reads CATTGQINTGELFF. The CDR3 coding sequence is TGTGCCACCACGGGACAGATCAACACCGGGGAGCTGTTTTTT.

The J gene is TRBJ2-7, the V gene TRBV5-4; a weak D match, TRBD2 (5 bases). Looked up from germline, CDR1 is SGHNT and CDR2 is YYREEE (reference sequence). V dropped 0 bases and J dropped 3 bases, with 10 bases sitting between them. This CDR3 has 14 residues. The chain's CDR3 is CASSLVGRDYEQYF. The CDR3 DNA is TGTGCCAGCAGCTTGGTTGGACGGGACTACGAGCAGTACTTC.

This sequence joins TRBV27 and TRBJ2-7; possibly TRBD1 for D (6 bases). V shed 5 bases and J shed 2 bases, with 13 bases lying between them. Germline V gene lookup returns CDR1 MNHEY and CDR2 SMNVEV (reference sequence). This CDR3 region has 14 residues. The CDR3 DNA reads TGTGCCAGCAGTCCTATAGGGGGAACCTACGAGCAGTACTTC. It yields the protein CASSPIGGTYEQYF.

This clone appeared once. This chain uses TRBV7-9 with TRBJ2-5, with 7 bases fitting TRBD1. The CDR3 has 16 amino acids. V gave up 2 bases and J gave up 4 bases; unmatched junction bases: 10. Germline V gene lookup returns CDR1 SEHNR and CDR2 FQNEAQ (reference sequence). The CDR3 region is CASSLKQGIWGETQYF. In nucleotides, the CDR3 is TGTGCCAGCAGCTTAAAACAGGGGATTTGGGGAGAGACCCAGTACTTC.

V usage is TRBV15 and J usage is TRBJ1-5; D might be TRBD1 (6 bases). The germline gives CDR1 LNHNV, CDR2 YYDKDF (reference sequence). There are 15 residues in the CDR3. V shed 8 bases and J shed 3 bases, with 17 bases lying between them. The CDR3 here is CATGADSNINQPQHF. The CDR3 region has the DNA TGTGCCACCGGAGCGGACAGCAACATCAATCAGCCCCAGCATTTT.

V usage is TRBV11-3 and J usage is TRBJ2-7; unclear D gene. The length of the CDR3 is 13 residues. Germline V CDR1 and CDR2: SGHNT, YENEEA. Trimming left V 4 bases short and J 5 bases short, with 12 bases between. CDR3 residues: CASSSNPDNEQYF. Written as DNA, the CDR3 is TGTGCCAGCAGCTCCAACCCAGATAACGAGCAGTACTTC.

The rearrangement uses TRBV9 and TRBJ2-2, with a possible D match to TRBD2 (7 bases). Germline V gene data show CDR1 as SGDLS and CDR2 as YYNGEE. The CDR3 has 17 residues. Trimming took off 0 bases at V and 4 bases at J, with 16 bases between the two ends. The CDR3: CASSVVSGGSGTGELFF. The CDR3 nucleotides read TGTGCCAGCAGCGTAGTCTCGGGGGGCTCGGGCACCGGGGAGCTGTTTTTT.

The chain uses TRBV7-2 and TRBJ2-7, with unresolved D. The V and J ends lost 2 bases and 2 bases respectively, with 10 bases between them. The CDR3 consists of 14 residues. From germline, CDR1 is SGHTA and CDR2 FQGNSA. CDR3 loop: CASSLRSITYEQYF. Written as DNA, the CDR3 is TGTGCCAGCAGCTTACGGAGTATTACCTACGAGCAGTACTTC.

V is TRBV5-1 and J is TRBJ2-1; TRBD1 is a possible D gene (5 bases). The CDR3 contains 13 residues. V dropped 0 bases and J dropped 9 bases, with 10 bases sitting between them. Per germline, CDR1 SGHRS and CDR2 YFSETQ. CDR3 DNA: TGCGCCAGCAGCTTGGAAGGGGCCGCTGAGCAGTTCTTC. This translates into CASSLEGAAEQFF.